The rows below give T cell receptor beta chains drawn from one sample of a study of cytomegalovirus exposure and HLA in healthy donors. Data came from immunoSEQ multiplex PCR; TCRdb stores just in-frame clones and leaves some out. The repertoire holds some 130,000 clones, 75% to 90% seen once, with around 3.6% in the top ten. The sequenced material came from PBMCs. Source of these receptors: a middle-aged woman in good health and CMV-seronegative. Both conserved end residues are part of each CDR3. The order of the fields is V gene, D gene, CDR3 length, clone size, J gene, CDR3 protein, CDR3 DNA. D genes are given only for firm matches. The size entry is marked missing in some rows and otherwise reads once, few, many or a size class.

TRBV2	TRBD1	16	-	TRBJ1-2	CASSLRQGQANYGYTF	TGTGCCAGCAGTTTAAGACAGGGCCAAGCTAACTATGGCTACACCTTC
TRBV5-1	-	13	-	TRBJ2-1	CASSLGDYNEQFF	TGCGCCAGCAGCTTGGGAGATTACAATGAGCAGTTCTTC
TRBV5-4	TRBD1	11	-	TRBJ2-1	CASRTGNEQFF	TGTGCCAGCAGGACAGGGAATGAGCAGTTCTTC
TRBV5-8	-	15	-	TRBJ1-1	CASSLAAGLNTEAFF	TGTGCCAGCAGCTTGGCGGCAGGGTTAAACACTGAAGCTTTCTTT
TRBV7-9	TRBD2	16	-	TRBJ2-7	CASSYRLAGDSYEQYF	TGTGCCAGCAGCTACCGCCTAGCGGGGGACTCCTACGAGCAGTACTTC
TRBV6-1	-	13	-	TRBJ1-1	CASCSGFDTEAFF	TGTGCCAGTTGCTCAGGGTTCGACACTGAAGCTTTCTTT
TRBV6-5	-	13	once	TRBJ1-1	CASSYGPKTEAFF	TGTGCCAGCAGTTATGGGCCTAAGACTGAAGCTTTCTTT
TRBV4-2	TRBD2	16	-	TRBJ2-7	CASSQEQTSGPYEQYF	TGTGCCAGCAGCCAAGAGCAAACTAGCGGTCCCTACGAGCAGTACTTC
TRBV27	TRBD1	15	once	TRBJ2-5	CASSLSRRGRETQYF	TGTGCCAGCAGTTTATCGAGAAGGGGGCGAGAGACCCAGTACTTC
TRBV4-3	TRBD1	14	few	TRBJ1-2	CASSQAGGASGYTF	TGCGCCAGCAGCCAAGCAGGGGGCGCGTCTGGCTACACCTTC
TRBV14	-	17	-	TRBJ1-4	CASSQDNSRQYNEKLFF	TGTGCCAGCAGTCAAGATAATTCGCGGCAGTATAATGAAAAACTGTTTTTT
TRBV15	TRBD1	15	-	TRBJ1-6	CATSTFRQGGSPLHF	TGTGCCACCAGCACCTTCAGACAGGGCGGCTCACCCCTCCACTTT
TRBV6-6	-	16	-	TRBJ1-6	CASSPDNRAQPSPLHF	TGTGCCAGCAGTCCGGACAACAGAGCCCAACCTTCACCCCTCCACTTT
TRBV2	-	14	-	TRBJ2-2	CASSPSTVNGELFF	TGTGCCAGCAGTCCCTCCACGGTGAACGGGGAGCTGTTTTTT
TRBV5-6	TRBD2	16	-	TRBJ2-7	CASSLGAGVLSYEQYF	TGTGCCAGCAGCTTGGGGGCGGGAGTGTTATCCTACGAGCAGTACTTC
TRBV5-1	TRBD2	16	-	TRBJ2-5	CASSLRLAEYQETQYF	TGCGCCAGCAGCCTCCGACTAGCGGAGTACCAAGAGACCCAGTACTTC
TRBV29-1	TRBD2	13	once	TRBJ2-7	CSVLGLAGGEQYF	TGCAGCGTCCTGGGACTAGCGGGCGGCGAGCAGTACTTC
TRBV27	-	14	-	TRBJ2-1	CASSRGSGYNEQFF	TGTGCCAGCAGTCGGGGGAGCGGTTACAATGAGCAGTTCTTC
TRBV15	-	16	once	TRBJ2-7	CATSRDTRVMGYEQYF	TGTGCCACCAGCAGAGATACCCGGGTCATGGGCTACGAGCAGTACTTC
TRBV6-6	-	14	-	TRBJ1-2	CASSSPTGNYGYTF	TGTGCCAGCAGTTCCCCTACAGGGAACTATGGCTACACCTTC
TRBV5-1	TRBD2	16	-	TRBJ2-7	CASSPTSGGTTYEQYF	TGCGCCAGCAGCCCGACTAGCGGGGGGACTACCTACGAGCAGTACTTC
TRBV7-2	TRBD1	14	-	TRBJ1-1	CASSFGQGNTEAFF	TGTGCCAGCAGCTTCGGACAGGGCAACACTGAAGCTTTCTTT
TRBV5-1	TRBD2	16	-	TRBJ2-2	CASSLRTSGRTGELFF	TGCGCCAGCAGCCTACGGACTAGCGGGAGAACCGGGGAGCTGTTTTTT
TRBV2	TRBD1	15	-	TRBJ2-1	CASSGTGMTYNEQFF	TGTGCCAGCAGCGGGACAGGGATGACCTACAATGAGCAGTTCTTC
TRBV5-1	TRBD2	16	-	TRBJ2-7	CASSLGSGGSSYEQYF	TGCGCCAGCAGCTTGGGTTCGGGAGGGTCCTCCTACGAGCAGTACTTC
TRBV7-3	-	13	-	TRBJ1-3	CASSQGTGNTIYF	TGTGCCAGCAGCCAGGGTACTGGAAACACCATATATTTT
TRBV27	-	14	-	TRBJ2-7	CASASGGTLYEQYF	TGTGCCAGCGCCTCAGGAGGGACCCTCTACGAGCAGTACTTC
TRBV7-2	TRBD2	14	-	TRBJ2-5	CASRRAGGPETQYF	TGTGCCAGCCGACGGGCGGGAGGCCCAGAGACCCAGTACTTC
TRBV6-5	TRBD1	15	-	TRBJ1-2	CASSMSGTGVEGYTF	TGTGCCAGCAGTATGTCCGGGACAGGGGTTGAAGGCTACACCTTC
TRBV27	-	15	-	TRBJ1-1	CASSPRPRGATEAFF	TGTGCCAGCAGCCCACGGCCCAGGGGAGCGACTGAAGCTTTCTTT
TRBV19	TRBD1	15	-	TRBJ2-5	CASSFSDRDQETQYF	TGTGCCAGTAGTTTTTCGGACAGGGACCAAGAGACCCAGTACTTC
TRBV28	-	11	few	TRBJ1-5	CASTPGGPQHF	TGTGCCAGCACCCCGGGGGGGCCCCAGCATTTT
TRBV18	-	14	-	TRBJ1-5	CASSPGELYQPQHF	TGTGCCAGCTCCCCGGGGGAGCTCTATCAGCCCCAGCATTTT
TRBV5-1	TRBD2	15	-	TRBJ2-1	CASSPTSGEGNEQFF	TGCGCCAGCAGCCCGACTAGCGGTGAAGGAAATGAGCAGTTCTTC
TRBV4-3	-	14	-	TRBJ1-2	CASSQITGRGGYTF	TGCGCCAGCAGCCAAATCACAGGGAGGGGTGGCTACACCTTC
TRBV27	TRBD1	15	-	TRBJ1-4	CASSSGGQGWEKLFF	TGTGCCAGCAGTTCAGGGGGACAGGGTTGGGAAAAACTGTTTTTT
TRBV9	-	15	-	TRBJ2-3	CASSVTGVSTDTQYF	TGTGCCAGCAGCGTCACCGGAGTCTCGACAGATACGCAGTATTTT
TRBV25-1	-	17	-	TRBJ2-7	CASSGMTIQSRSYEQYF	TGTGCCAGCAGTGGTATGACTATCCAATCGCGCTCCTACGAGCAGTACTTC
TRBV5-4	-	13	-	TRBJ1-5	CASSAGGNQPQHF	TGTGCCAGCAGCGCAGGGGGCAATCAGCCCCAGCATTTT
TRBV6-6	-	14	few	TRBJ2-7	CASSYFGVTYEQYF	TGTGCCAGCAGTTACTTCGGGGTAACCTACGAGCAGTACTTC
TRBV4-3	-	16	-	TRBJ1-3	CASSQATGSSGNTIYF	TGCGCCAGCAGCCAGGCGACAGGCAGCTCTGGAAACACCATATATTTT
TRBV5-4	TRBD1	14	few	TRBJ1-2	CASSEGQRNYGYTF	TGTGCCAGCAGCGAGGGACAGCGTAACTATGGCTACACCTTC
TRBV28	TRBD2	15	-	TRBJ2-2	CASSLIAGDTGELFF	TGTGCCAGCAGTTTAATAGCGGGAGACACCGGGGAGCTGTTTTTT
TRBV27	TRBD1	15	-	TRBJ2-7	CASSPWGQGLGEQYF	TGTGCCAGCAGCCCTTGGGGACAGGGGCTGGGCGAGCAGTACTTC
TRBV4-3	-	15	few	TRBJ1-6	CASSQVRVGDSPLHF	TGCGCCAGCAGCCAAGTTAGGGTAGGGGATTCACCCCTCCACTTT
TRBV6-5	TRBD1	15	-	TRBJ1-1	CASSYSLRGQTEAFF	TGTGCCAGCAGTTACTCGCTCAGGGGGCAAACTGAAGCTTTCTTT